This T cell receptor (beta chain) came from a study of blood T cell repertoires in COVID-19. Study at large: Some COVID-19 samples were acute and others convalescent; all came from the United States, Italy and Spain. The analysed material was cDNA or gDNA that came from T cells, B-cell-depleted T cells, or PBMCs.

The CDR3 sequence is 16 residues long. Trimming at V came to 2 bases and at J to 1 base, leaving 7 bases not matched to a gene. Germline CDR1 MNHEY, CDR2 SVGAGI. In the source study's methods: Amplification from reference gene primers served as the basis for estimated nucleated cell counts. Repertoires were generated with immunoSEQ multiplex PCR, while TCRdb's copy carries only in-frame clones and drops some. The DNA gave D and trimming, while V, J and clone size come from that table. The table lists about 200,000 clones, 75% to 90% of them singletons. The receptor was derived from a man in his fifties or sixties with acute or convalescent COVID-19. V is TRBV6-5 and J is TRBJ1-1; 7 nucleotides match TRBD1. The sample was peripheral blood. The CDR3 region is CASSYQWTGGNTEAFF. Here the CDR3 DNA reads TGTGCCAGCAGTTACCAGTGGACAGGTGGGAACACTGAAGCTTTCTTT.